This passage covers 8 T cell receptor beta chains from one sample sequenced in a study of cytomegalovirus exposure and HLA in healthy donors (dated by TCRdb to 2016 to 2017). The receptor library was made with the immunoSEQ multiplex PCR assay. For the multiplex PCR, a mixture combining 60 forward primers for TCR Vbeta segments and 13 reverse primers for TCR Jbeta segments was used. TCRdb re-hosts the immuneACCESS table, in-frame sequences only. Its copies lack some clones; in the studies checked, an unresolved V gene accounts for under half of them, and the cause for the rest is not known. The sample yields approximately 220,000 clones; around 83% were counted once. The leading ten clones occupy 1.3% to 1.5% of the sample. The sequenced sample was PBMCs. The receptors derive from a girl under 18 in good health and CMV-seronegative.

This clone was picked up one time. The CDR3 sequence is CASSLVGSGGLTDTQYF. The CDR3 DNA reads TGCGCCAGCAGCTTGGTGGGTAGCGGAGGGCTCACAGATACGCAGTATTTT. The chain uses TRBV5-1 and TRBJ2-3; a weak D match, TRBD2 (6 bases). The V and J ends lost 0 bases and 2 bases respectively, with 16 bases between them. Per germline, CDR1 SGHRS and CDR2 YFSETQ. The CDR3 consists of 17 residues. The whole variable domain, remainder taken from reference TRBV5-1 and TRBJ2-3, is KAGVTQTPRYLIKTRGQQVTLSCSPISGHRSVSWYQQTPGQGLQFLFEYFSETQRNKGNFPGRFSGRQFSNSRSEMNVSTLELGDSALYLCASSLVGSGGLTDTQYFGPGTRLTVL.

This clone was observed a single time. The gene calls are TRBV5-4 and TRBJ1-6; D might be TRBD1 (6 bases). Trimming removed 4 bases from V and 8 bases from J, with 10 bases in between. Germline V CDR1 and CDR2: SGHNT, YYREEE (reference sequence). The CDR3 has 13 amino acids. CDR3 sequence reads: CASSPNRDSPLHF. The CDR3 DNA is TGTGCCAGCAGCCCTAACAGGGATTCACCCCTCCACTTT.

The chain uses TRBV27 and TRBJ1-6; no clear D gene. The germline V and J ends were trimmed by 2 bases and 3 bases, with 8 bases remaining between them. The germline V gene has CDR1 MNHEY and CDR2 SMNVEV (reference sequence). This CDR3 has 15 residues. The DNA of the CDR3 is TGTGCCAGCAGTTTAAGCGGCCGCTATAATTCACCCCTCCACTTT. Translation gives CASSLSGRYNSPLHF.

V usage is TRBV29-1 and J usage is TRBJ2-7, with 9 bases aligning to TRBD2. From germline, CDR1 is SQVTM and CDR2 ANQGSEA. V dropped 7 bases and J dropped 5; count of bases not matched to a gene: 12. The CDR3 runs 14 residues. Written as DNA, the CDR3 is TGCAGCGCAAGTCTAGCGGGGATTTCAGACGAGCAGTACTTC. Protein sequence: CSASLAGISDEQYF.

The genes are TRBV11-2 and TRBJ2-1; tentative D call: TRBD1 (5 bases). There are 15 residues in the CDR3. V lost 5 bases, J lost 0 bases, and 11 bases lay in between. CDR1 SGHAT and CDR2 FQNNGV come from the germline V gene. The CDR3 spells CASSLDTSSYNEQFF. DNA for the CDR3: TGTGCCAGCAGCCTGGACACGAGCTCCTACAATGAGCAGTTCTTC. Looking up the rest from reference TRBV11-2 and TRBJ2-1 gives the full variable domain: EAGVAQSPRYKIIEKRQSVAFWCNPISGHATLYWYQQILGQGPKLLIQFQNNGVVDDSQLPKDRFSAERLKGVDSTLKIQPAKLEDSAVYLCASSLDTSSYNEQFFGPGTRLTVL.

This chain connects TRBV6-7 to TRBJ1-3, with TRBD1 matching over 10 bases. TRBV6-7 is labeled an ORF, and its function is uncertain. Unmatched junction bases numbered 10, after V lost 6 bases and J lost 8 bases. The CDR3 extends over 15 amino acids. CDR3 DNA: TGTGCCAGCAGGGCCGGGACAGGGGAGGTAGACACCATATATTTT. Protein product: CASRAGTGEVDTIYF.

Remarks on this clone: The junction differs from germline at one of its ends, possibly a read error. The rearrangement joins TRBV7-7 to TRBJ1-2, with D possibly being TRBD1 (6 bases). CDR3 length equals 18 residues. From germline, CDR1 is SSHAT and CDR2 FNYEAQ (reference sequence). The CDR3 sequence: CASSLVGEHGGHGAGYTF. The CDR3 nucleotides are TGTGCTAGCAGCTTAGTAGGGGAGCATGGGGGCCACGGGGCTGGCTACACCTTC.

In DNA form, the CDR3 reads TGTGCCAGCAGTCCATGGGGAAAAGGGGACAAAAACATTCAGTACTTC. Residues: CASSPWGKGDKNIQYF. This chain uses TRBV28 with TRBJ2-4, with D maybe TRBD1 (5 bases). CDR3 size: 16 residues. Germline CDR1 and CDR2: MDHEN and SYDVKM. The V end was cut by 5 bases, the J end by 3 bases, with 17 bases between. Drawing the rest from reference TRBV28 and TRBJ2-4, the complete variable domain is DVKVTQSSRYLVKRTGEKVFLECVQDMDHENMFWYRQDPGLGLRLIYFSYDVKMKEKGDIPEGYSVSREKKERFSLILESASTNQTSMYLCASSPWGKGDKNIQYFGAGTRLSVL.